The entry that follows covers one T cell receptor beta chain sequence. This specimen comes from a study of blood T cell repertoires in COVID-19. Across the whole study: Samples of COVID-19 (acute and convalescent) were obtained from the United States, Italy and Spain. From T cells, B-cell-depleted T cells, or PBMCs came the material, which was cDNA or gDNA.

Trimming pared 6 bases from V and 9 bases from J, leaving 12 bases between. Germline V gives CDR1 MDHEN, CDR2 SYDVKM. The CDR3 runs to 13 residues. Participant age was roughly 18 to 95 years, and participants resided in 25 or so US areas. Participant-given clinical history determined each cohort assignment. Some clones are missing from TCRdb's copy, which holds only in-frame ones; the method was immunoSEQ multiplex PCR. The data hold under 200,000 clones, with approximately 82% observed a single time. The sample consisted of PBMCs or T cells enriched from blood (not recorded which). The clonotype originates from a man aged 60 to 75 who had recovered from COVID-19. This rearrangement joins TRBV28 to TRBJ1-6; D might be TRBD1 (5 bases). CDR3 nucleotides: TGTGCCAGCAGGGGACTGGAGGTTTCACCCCTCCACTTT. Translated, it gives CASRGLEVSPLHF.